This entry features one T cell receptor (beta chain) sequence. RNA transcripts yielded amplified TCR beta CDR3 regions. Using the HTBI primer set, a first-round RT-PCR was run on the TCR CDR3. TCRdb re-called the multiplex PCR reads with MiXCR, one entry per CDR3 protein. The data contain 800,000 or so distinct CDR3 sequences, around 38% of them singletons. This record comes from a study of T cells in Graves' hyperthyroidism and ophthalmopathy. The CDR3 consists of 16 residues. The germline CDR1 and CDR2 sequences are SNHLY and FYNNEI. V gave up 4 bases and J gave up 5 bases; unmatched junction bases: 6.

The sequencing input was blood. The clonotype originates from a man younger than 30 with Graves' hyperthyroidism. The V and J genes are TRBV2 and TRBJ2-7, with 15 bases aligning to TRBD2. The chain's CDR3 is CASSGTSGRAADEQYF. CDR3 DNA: TGTGCCAGCAGTGGGACTAGCGGGAGGGCCGCGGACGAGCAGTACTTC. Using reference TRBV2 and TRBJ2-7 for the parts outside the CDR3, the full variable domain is EPEVTQTPSHQVTQMGQEVILRCVPISNHLYFYWYRQILGQKVEFLVSFYNNEISEKSEIFDDQFSVERPDGSNFTLKIRSTKLEDSAMYFCASSGTSGRAADEQYFGPGTRLTVT.